This note documents a single T cell receptor (beta chain) sequence. This sample stems from a study of cytomegalovirus exposure and HLA in healthy donors. Vbeta (60) and Jbeta (13) primers were used in the PCR. The protocol was immunoSEQ multiplex PCR, while the TCRdb copy is restricted to in-frame clones and leaves out a portion. Here the sample spans 120,000 to 150,000 clones, around 72% being singletons. Nominally healthy donors were sampled, though unrecorded immune exposures were likely. The V end was cut by 6 bases, the J end by 6 bases, with 14 bases between. CDR3 length: 14 residues. Looked up from germline, CDR1 is MGHRA and CDR2 is YSYEKL.

Sequences were obtained from PBMCs. The clonotype comes from a human donor in good health. This chain uses TRBV4-1 with TRBJ2-2, with TRBD2 as a possible D gene (7 bases). CDR3 DNA sequence: TGCGCCAGCAGGAGGGGGGGCCGGTCCGGGGAGCTGTTTTTT. This sequence encodes CASRRGGRSGELFF.